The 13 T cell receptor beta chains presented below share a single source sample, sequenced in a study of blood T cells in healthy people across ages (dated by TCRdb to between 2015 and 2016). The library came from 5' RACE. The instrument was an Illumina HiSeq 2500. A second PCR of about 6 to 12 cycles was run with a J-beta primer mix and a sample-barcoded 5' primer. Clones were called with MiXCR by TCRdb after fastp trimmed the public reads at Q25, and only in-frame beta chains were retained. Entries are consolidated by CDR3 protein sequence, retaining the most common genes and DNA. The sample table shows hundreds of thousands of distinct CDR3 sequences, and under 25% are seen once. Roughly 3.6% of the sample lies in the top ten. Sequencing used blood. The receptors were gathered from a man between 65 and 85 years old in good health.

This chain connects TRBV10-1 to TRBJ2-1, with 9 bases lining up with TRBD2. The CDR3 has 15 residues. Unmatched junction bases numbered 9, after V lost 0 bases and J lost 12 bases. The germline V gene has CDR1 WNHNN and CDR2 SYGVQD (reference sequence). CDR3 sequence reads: CASSESIAGVGLQFF. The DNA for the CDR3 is TGCGCCAGCAGTGAGTCTATAGCGGGAGTTGGTCTGCAGTTCTTC.

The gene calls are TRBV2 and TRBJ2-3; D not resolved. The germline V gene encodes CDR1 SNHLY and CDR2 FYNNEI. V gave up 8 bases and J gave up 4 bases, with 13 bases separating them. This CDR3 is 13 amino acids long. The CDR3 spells CASERNGADTQYF. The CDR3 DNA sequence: TGTGCCAGCGAGCGAAATGGTGCAGATACGCAGTATTTT.

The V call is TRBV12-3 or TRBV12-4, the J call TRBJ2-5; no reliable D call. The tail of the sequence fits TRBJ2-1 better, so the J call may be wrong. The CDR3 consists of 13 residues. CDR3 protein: CASKGSRLNEQFF. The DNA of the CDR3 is TGTGCCAGCAAGGGAAGCAGACTCAATGAGCAGTTCTTC.

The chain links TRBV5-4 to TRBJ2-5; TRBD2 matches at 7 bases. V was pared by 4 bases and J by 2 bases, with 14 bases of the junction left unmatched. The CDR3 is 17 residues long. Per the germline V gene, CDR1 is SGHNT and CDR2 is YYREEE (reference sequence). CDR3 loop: CASSPAGVAGSQETQYF. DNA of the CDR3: TGTGCCAGCAGCCCCGCTGGGGTAGCGGGTTCACAAGAGACCCAGTACTTC.

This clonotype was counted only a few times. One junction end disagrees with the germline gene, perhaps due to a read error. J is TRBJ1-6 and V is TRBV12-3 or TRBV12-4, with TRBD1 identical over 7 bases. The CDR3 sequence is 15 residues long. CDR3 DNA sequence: TGTGCCGGCAGGGAAGGGACAGTTCATAATTCACCCCTCCACTTT. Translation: CAGREGTVHNSPLHF.

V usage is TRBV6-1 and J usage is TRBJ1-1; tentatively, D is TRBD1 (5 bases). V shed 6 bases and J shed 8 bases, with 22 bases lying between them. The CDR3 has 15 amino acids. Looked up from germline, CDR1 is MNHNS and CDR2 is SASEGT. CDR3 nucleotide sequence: TGTGCCAGCAGCGAGGCCCTCGGGGGTAGAGCGGAAGCTTTCTTT. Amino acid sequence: CASSEALGGRAEAFF.

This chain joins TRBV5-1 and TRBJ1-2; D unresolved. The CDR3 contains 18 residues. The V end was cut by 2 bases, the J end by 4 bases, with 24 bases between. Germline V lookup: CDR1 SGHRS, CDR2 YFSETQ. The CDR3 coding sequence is TGCGCCAGCAGCTTAACGGGAGCAAGCGCGGCAGGCGGCTATGGCTACACCTTC. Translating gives CASSLTGASAAGGYGYTF.

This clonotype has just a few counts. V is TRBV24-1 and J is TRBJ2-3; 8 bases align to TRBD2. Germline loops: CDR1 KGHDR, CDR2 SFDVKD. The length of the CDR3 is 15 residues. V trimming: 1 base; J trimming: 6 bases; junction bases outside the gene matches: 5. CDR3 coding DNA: TGTGCCACCAGTGATTTTACGGGAGGGCCGGATACGCAGTATTTT. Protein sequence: CATSDFTGGPDTQYF.

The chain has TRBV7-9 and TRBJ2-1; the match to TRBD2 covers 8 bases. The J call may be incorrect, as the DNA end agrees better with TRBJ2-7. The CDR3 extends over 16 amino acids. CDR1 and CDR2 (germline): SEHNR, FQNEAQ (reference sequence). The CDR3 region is CASSSTSGSAPYEQYF. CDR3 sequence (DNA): TGTGCCAGCAGCTCTACCAGCGGGAGTGCTCCCTACGAGCAGTACTTC.

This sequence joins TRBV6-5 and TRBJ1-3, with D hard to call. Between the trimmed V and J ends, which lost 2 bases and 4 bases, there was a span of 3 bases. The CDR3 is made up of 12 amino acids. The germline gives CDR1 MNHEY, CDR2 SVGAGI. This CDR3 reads CASSYEGNTIYF. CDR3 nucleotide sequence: TGTGCCAGCAGTTACGAGGGAAACACCATATATTTT.

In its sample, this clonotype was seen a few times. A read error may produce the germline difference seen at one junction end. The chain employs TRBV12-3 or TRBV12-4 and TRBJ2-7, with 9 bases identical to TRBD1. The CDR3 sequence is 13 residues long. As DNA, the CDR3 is TGTGCCAGCAGTCGCACGGGGACAGGGCGATTCGACTTC. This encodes CASSRTGTGRFDF.

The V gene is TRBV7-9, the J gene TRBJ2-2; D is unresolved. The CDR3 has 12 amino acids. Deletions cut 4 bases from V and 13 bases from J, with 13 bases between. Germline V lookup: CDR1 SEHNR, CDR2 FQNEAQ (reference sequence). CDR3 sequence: CASSSGSGRLFF. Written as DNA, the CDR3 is TGTGCCAGCAGCTCAGGTTCCGGACGGCTGTTTTTT.

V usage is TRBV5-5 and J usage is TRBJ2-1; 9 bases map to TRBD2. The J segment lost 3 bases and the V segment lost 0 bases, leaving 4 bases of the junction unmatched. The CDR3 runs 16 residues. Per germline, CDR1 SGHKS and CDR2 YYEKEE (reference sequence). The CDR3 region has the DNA TGTGCCAGCAGCTTGGAGGCTAGCGGGATCTACAATGAGCAGTTCTTC. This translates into CASSLEASGIYNEQFF.